This T cell receptor beta chain is from a study of regulatory T cells in long-lasting Graves disease. Notes on the study in general: Sample size was small, which may have lowered accuracy.

Arm-PCR with iRepertoire HTBI primers amplified the CDR3 regions for these TCR beta libraries. TCRdb re-analysed the multiplex PCR reads in MiXCR, keeping a single row per CDR3 protein. The sample has about half a million distinct CDR3 sequences, around 12% seen once. The table lists this clonotype with many counts. The antigen is not known. Time point described: newly diagnosed GD, antithyroid drugs for less than 3 months. The TCR library was made from RNA that had been extracted from PBMCs in TRIzol. The data were also submitted as part of a second study, on T cells in Graves' hyperthyroidism and ophthalmopathy.

The source was peripheral blood mononuclear cells (PBMCs), collected at new diagnosis, from a patient treated with antithyroid drugs. The source is a woman aged 30 to 39 with Graves disease.

CDR3 region: CASTTRGRTDTQYF. CDR3 in DNA: TGTGCCAGCACGACTCGCGGGAGAACAGATACGCAGTATTTT. V usage is TRBV27 and J usage is TRBJ2-3, with 7 nucleotides matching TRBD2. Losses at the gene ends were 7 bases for V and 3 bases for J; bases not matched to a gene: 7. There are 14 residues in the CDR3. CDR1 and CDR2 (germline): MNHEY, SMNVEV (reference sequence).